What follows are 5 T cell receptor beta chains derived from one specimen sequenced in a study of CD8 T cells in Susac syndrome. With random hexamers, reverse transcription was performed on about 0.45 to 1 ug of RNA. MiXCR, applied by TCRdb to the immunoSEQ multiplex PCR reads, yields one record per CDR3 protein. Of 84,000 or so distinct CDR3 sequences in the sample, roughly 95% are singletons; the top ten hold approximately 0.42%. Specimen: CD8+ T cells from PBMCs. The receptors derive from a human donor with Susac syndrome.

The chain couples TRBV4-1 to TRBJ2-3; 9 nucleotides agree with TRBD1. This CDR3 has 16 amino acids. After removal of 1 base from V and 4 bases from J, the junction contained 6 bases not matched to a gene. Germline loops: CDR1 MGHRA, CDR2 YSYEKL. The CDR3 loop is CASSQGGTGSADTQYF. The DNA of the CDR3 is TGCGCCAGCAGCCAAGGAGGGACAGGGTCCGCAGATACGCAGTATTTT.

The V and J genes are TRBV29-1 and TRBJ2-2, with TRBD1 matching over 9 bases. The germline V gene has CDR1 SQVTM and CDR2 ANQGSEA. The trim removed 1 base at V and 3 bases at J, leaving 0 bases unmatched. The length of the CDR3 is 14 residues. In nucleotides, the CDR3 is TGCAGCGTTGAAGGGACAGGGGACACCGGGGAGCTGTTTTTT. Protein sequence: CSVEGTGDTGELFF.

The chain joins TRBV9 to TRBJ2-1, with TRBD2 identical over 7 bases. The V segment lost 0 bases and the J segment 4 bases; nucleotides outside the gene matches: 13. The CDR3 covers 18 residues. The germline V gene encodes CDR1 SGDLS and CDR2 YYNGEE. CDR3 in DNA: TGTGCCAGCAGCGTAGATCAAGTCGGGACTAAAGTGTACAATGAGCAGTTCTTC. As protein: CASSVDQVGTKVYNEQFF.

This clonotype was seen more than once but under ten times. The CDR3 loop reads CASSGNTIYF. The DNA for the CDR3 is TGTGCCTCCTCTGGAAACACCATATATTTT. The V gene is TRBV9, the J gene TRBJ1-3, with unresolved D. The V and J ends lost 10 bases and 0 bases respectively, with 2 bases between them. Germline CDR1 reads SGDLS; CDR2 reads YYNGEE. CDR3 length: 10 amino acids.

The chain links TRBV30 to TRBJ2-7, with D perhaps given as TRBD1 or TRBD2 (6 bases each). The V end was cut by 3 bases, the J end by 7 bases, with 13 bases between. The germline V gene has CDR1 GTSNPN and CDR2 SVGIG (reference sequence). The CDR3 is made up of 12 amino acids. Here the CDR3 DNA reads TGTGCCTGGAGCCTGGGGGGCAGAGAGCAGTACTTC. This sequence encodes CAWSLGGREQYF.